The 11 T cell receptor beta chains reported below all come from one sample, sequenced in a study of T cell responses to AZD1222 COVID-19 vaccine (dated by TCRdb to the early 2020s). Libraries came from the immunoSEQ multiplex PCR assay. The table was pulled from immuneACCESS by TCRdb, which kept in-frame rearrangements only. Such tables lose some clones; where checked, under half of the loss comes from unresolved V genes, and the rest has no known cause. The sample has approximately 25,000 clones on record, over 80% of them singletons. The ten largest make up around 8% of the sample. Read against the paper, the sample's time point label means: about 28 days (+/-7) after the second vaccine dose. The input for sequencing was peripheral blood, taken 28 days after the second AZD1222 dose. These receptors were obtained from an adult who received the AZD1222 COVID-19 vaccine.

This chain joins TRBV5-1 and TRBJ1-3; unclear D gene. Germline V gives CDR1 SGHRS, CDR2 YFSETQ. V lost 2 bases and J 0 bases, leaving 6 bases between the germline ends. The CDR3 has 14 residues. The DNA of the CDR3 is TGCGCCAGCAGCTTATGGAGCTCTGGAAACACCATATATTTT. This codes for CASSLWSSGNTIYF.

The rearrangement uses TRBV28 and TRBJ2-1, with 7 positions matching TRBD2. CDR1 is MDHEN, CDR2 SYDVKM, per germline. The V segment lost 6 bases and the J segment 7 bases; nucleotides outside the gene matches: 3. The CDR3 is 12 residues long. CDR3 coding DNA: TGTGCCAGCAGCAGCGGGACGAATGAGCAGTTCTTC. This translates into CASSSGTNEQFF. The full variable domain, in which reference TRBV28 and TRBJ2-1 provide the parts outside the CDR3, is DVKVTQSSRYLVKRTGEKVFLECVQDMDHENMFWYRQDPGLGLRLIYFSYDVKMKEKGDIPEGYSVSREKKERFSLILESASTNQTSMYLCASSSGTNEQFFGPGTRLTVL.

The chain joins TRBV5-1 to TRBJ1-4; D gene uncertain. The ends were cut back, 7 bases at V and 3 bases at J, with 13 bases in the middle. CDR1 and CDR2 (germline): SGHRS, YFSETQ. The CDR3 runs to 14 residues. CDR3 protein: CASAATAANEKLFF. DNA for the CDR3: TGCGCCAGCGCAGCCACGGCAGCTAATGAAAAACTGTTTTTT. The whole variable domain, remainder taken from reference TRBV5-1 and TRBJ1-4, is KAGVTQTPRYLIKTRGQQVTLSCSPISGHRSVSWYQQTPGQGLQFLFEYFSETQRNKGNFPGRFSGRQFSNSRSEMNVSTLELGDSALYLCASAATAANEKLFFGSGTQLSVL.

V usage is TRBV29-1 and J usage is TRBJ2-1; TRBD1 aligns across 11 bases. The CDR3 consists of 12 residues. Germline CDR1 and CDR2: SQVTM and ANQGSEA. CDR3 DNA: TGCACCATGGACAGGGGGCAGGGTGAGCAGTTCTTC. Translating it yields CTMDRGQGEQFF.

The chain employs TRBV30 and TRBJ1-5; no definite D call. The CDR3 is made up of 13 amino acids. Looked up from germline, CDR1 is GTSNPN and CDR2 is SVGIG (reference sequence). V dropped 0 bases and J dropped 7 bases, with 10 bases sitting between them. DNA of the CDR3: TGTGCCTGGAGTGTACAAGTGGGGCAGCCCCAGCATTTT. Amino acid sequence: CAWSVQVGQPQHF.

This rearrangement joins TRBV6-1 to TRBJ2-1; D gene ambiguous. CDR3 length equals 14 residues. Germline V CDR1 and CDR2: MNHNS, SASEGT. V lost 1 base, J lost 7 bases, and 11 bases lay in between. CDR3 loop: CASSEGLYGNEQFF. In DNA, the CDR3 is TGTGCCAGCAGTGAAGGTTTATACGGGAATGAGCAGTTCTTC.

The chain couples TRBV4-3 to TRBJ1-2, with D unresolved. Trimming removed 0 bases from V and 0 bases from J, with 11 bases in between. The CDR3 is made up of 16 amino acids. Germline CDR1 reads LGHNA; CDR2 reads YSLEER. The CDR3 spells CASSQDSNWPNYGYTF. The CDR3 DNA reads as TGCGCCAGCAGCCAAGATTCAAACTGGCCTAACTATGGCTACACCTTC.

The chain has TRBV28 and TRBJ2-5, with 8 bases matching TRBD2. J gave up 5 bases and V 5 bases, and 10 bases lay outside the gene matches. Per germline, CDR1 MDHEN and CDR2 SYDVKM. This CDR3 comprises 15 residues. This chain's CDR3 is CASSPVGGARETQYF. CDR3 nucleotides: TGTGCCAGCAGTCCAGTCGGGGGGGCGAGGGAGACCCAGTACTTC.

V is TRBV5-5 and J is TRBJ2-7; D gene unclear. This CDR3 comprises 13 residues. The V end was cut by 0 bases, the J end by 5 bases, with 9 bases between. Germline V lookup: CDR1 SGHKS, CDR2 YYEKEE (reference sequence). CDR3 sequence reads: CASSLAAFDEQYF. For the CDR3, the DNA is TGTGCCAGCAGCTTGGCGGCATTCGACGAGCAGTACTTC.

The chain has TRBV7-2 and TRBJ2-1; 11 bases line up with TRBD2. V trimming: 5 bases; J trimming: 7 bases; junction bases outside the gene matches: 4. Germline CDR1 reads SGHTA; CDR2 reads FQGNSA. The CDR3 has 14 residues. This CDR3 reads CASSPGTSGNEQFF. CDR3 sequence (DNA): TGTGCCAGCAGCCCCGGGACTAGCGGAAATGAGCAGTTCTTC.

On this clone itself: At one of its ends the junction is not consistent with the germline gene, which may arise from a read error. The rearrangement joins TRBV29-1 to TRBJ2-5; D is unresolved. CDR1 and CDR2 from the germline V gene are SQVTM and ANQGSEA. CDR3 size: 10 residues. CDR3 residues: CNVDEETQYF. CDR3 in DNA: TGCAACGTTGATGAAGAGACCCAGTACTTC.